One sample yielded the 25 T cell receptor beta chains listed below, sequenced in a study of T-cell memory formation after mild COVID-19. TCRdb independently ran MiXCR on the 5' RACE reads; one entry per CDR3 protein. The table includes approximately 430,000 distinct CDR3 sequences, more than 20% detected once. The sample comprised PBMCs or a T cell subset sorted from them (not recorded which). Receptors originate from an adult woman who had mild COVID-19 (a few samples of this study predate the infection). Cell type and time point are not known.

The chain employs TRBV3-1 and TRBJ2-3, with 7 bases lining up with TRBD2. The CDR3 covers 17 residues. Trimming cost V 3 bases and J 0 bases; bases outside gene matches: 9. The V gene's germline CDR1 is LGHDT and CDR2 YNNKEL (reference sequence). The CDR3 coding sequence is TGTGCCAGCAGCCATGCTGTGACTAGCTCCAGCACAGATACGCAGTATTTT. This encodes CASSHAVTSSSTDTQYF.

The chain combines TRBV7-9 with TRBJ2-1, with D perhaps matching TRBD1 (5 bases). CDR1 and CDR2 from the germline V gene are SEHNR and FQNEAQ (reference sequence). The CDR3 totals 15 residues. V gave up 5 bases and J gave up 2 bases, with 13 bases separating them. The chain's CDR3 is CASSPSGHPYNEQFF. CDR3 in DNA: TGTGCCAGCAGCCCCTCAGGGCACCCCTACAATGAGCAGTTCTTC.

Ten or more counts support this clonotype. This chain joins TRBV7-2 and TRBJ2-3; D call uncertain. Trimming removed 5 bases at V and 3 bases at J, with 6 bases between. Germline lookup yields CDR1 SGHTA and CDR2 FQGNSA. This CDR3 is built from 12 residues. The CDR3: CASSVYTDTQYF. The CDR3 bases are TGTGCCAGCAGCGTCTATACAGATACGCAGTATTTT. Looking up the rest from reference TRBV7-2 and TRBJ2-3 gives the full variable domain: GAGVSQSPSNKVTEKGKDVELRCDPISGHTALYWYRQSLGQGLEFLIYFQGNSAPDKSGLPSDRFSAERTGGSVSTLTIQRTQQEDSAVYLCASSVYTDTQYFGPGTRLTVL.

In its sample, this clonotype was seen many times. This chain joins TRBV19 and TRBJ1-2; D is perhaps TRBD1 (6 bases). Per germline, CDR1 LNHDA and CDR2 SQIVND (reference sequence). V lost 9 bases to trimming and J lost 6 bases, with 20 bases between them. The CDR3 has 14 residues. CDR3 sequence: CASLRTGAGDGYTF. In DNA, the CDR3 is TGTGCCAGCCTCAGGACGGGGGCGGGTGATGGCTACACCTTC. Supplemented by reference TRBV19 and TRBJ1-2, the full variable domain reads DGGITQSPKYLFRKEGQNVTLSCEQNLNHDAMYWYRQDPGQGLRLIYYSQIVNDFQKGDIAEGYSVSREKKESFPLTVTSAQKNPTAFYLCASLRTGAGDGYTFGSGTRLTVV.

A few counts support this clonotype. The chain is built from TRBV2 and TRBJ1-1; 10 nucleotides line up with TRBD1. The CDR3 totals 13 residues. The J segment lost 6 bases and the V segment lost 6 bases, leaving 4 bases of the junction unmatched. Germline assignment: CDR1 SNHLY and CDR2 FYNNEI. CDR3 protein: CASRDRGGAEAFF. The CDR3, as DNA: TGTGCCAGCAGGGACAGGGGGGGTGCTGAAGCTTTCTTT.

The chain has TRBV7-9 and TRBJ1-1; no definite D call. Per germline, CDR1 SEHNR and CDR2 FQNEAQ (reference sequence). Deletions cut 8 bases from V and 1 base from J, with 8 bases between. This CDR3 spans 12 amino acids. DNA of the CDR3: TGTGCCAGCCTGGGAGGGAACACTGAAGCTTTCTTT. Amino acid sequence: CASLGGNTEAFF.

This sequence joins TRBV29-1 and TRBJ2-4; D unclear. V was clipped by 4 bases and J by 3 bases, with 16 bases between them. Germline CDR1 is SQVTM and CDR2 is ANQGSEA. The CDR3 runs 15 residues. The CDR3 loop reads CSVARLRPNKNIQYF. DNA for the CDR3: TGCAGCGTTGCCCGACTCAGACCGAACAAAAACATTCAGTACTTC.

This clonotype was counted a few times. The chain has TRBV12-3 or TRBV12-4 and TRBJ2-1, with D possibly called TRBD1 or TRBD2 (5 bases each). This CDR3 is built from 15 residues. The V end lost 7 bases, the J end lost 0 bases, and 13 bases lay between the germline ends. The CDR3 DNA reads as TGTGCCAGCAAGGGACGCCCTAGCTCCTACAATGAGCAGTTCTTC. Amino acid sequence: CASKGRPSSYNEQFF.

This clonotype appeared a few times. This chain uses TRBV7-6 with TRBJ1-3; no clear D. This CDR3 comprises 15 residues. CDR1 is SGHVS, CDR2 FNYEAQ, per germline. The ends were cut back, 0 bases at V and 4 bases at J, with 10 bases in the middle. CDR3 protein: CASSLAAGQGNTIYF. The CDR3 DNA follows: TGTGCCAGCAGCTTAGCGGCCGGGCAAGGAAACACCATATATTTT.

Only a few counts were recorded for this clonotype. This chain joins TRBV4-2 and TRBJ2-5, with 9 bases fitting TRBD2. Germline lookup yields CDR1 LGHNA and CDR2 YNFKEQ. V was pared by 1 base and J by 4 bases, with 7 bases of the junction left unmatched. The CDR3 length is 16 residues. Written as DNA, the CDR3 is TGTGCCAGCAGCCAAGTGATAGCGGGGGAAGCAGAGACCCAGTACTTC. Amino acids: CASSQVIAGEAETQYF.

This clonotype has more than one count but fewer than ten. This rearrangement joins TRBV5-1 to TRBJ2-2; the match to TRBD2 covers 9 bases. The germline V gene encodes CDR1 SGHRS and CDR2 YFSETQ. CDR3 length: 14 residues. The junction had 3 bases not matched to a gene; V was cut back by 4 bases and J by 5 bases. The CDR3 coding sequence is TGCGCCAGCAGCGGAGCGGGAGGAACCGGGGAGCTGTTTTTT. It specifies CASSGAGGTGELFF.

CDR3 loop: CATSDPGLAGVSEQFF. The CDR3 DNA is TGTGCCACCAGTGACCCTGGACTAGCGGGAGTGAGTGAGCAGTTCTTC. The chain links TRBV24-1 to TRBJ2-1; 13 bases agree with TRBD2. This CDR3 spans 16 amino acids. V lost 4 bases and J lost 9; bases outside the gene matches: 8. Germline assignment: CDR1 KGHDR and CDR2 SFDVKD.

The chain employs TRBV7-9 and TRBJ2-3, with no clear D. There are 14 residues in the CDR3. Trimming stripped 6 bases from V and 2 bases from J, with 12 bases between. Germline V CDR1 and CDR2: SEHNR, FQNEAQ (reference sequence). The CDR3 DNA reads as TGTGCCAGCAGTGGTGCGCGGTCCACAGATACGCAGTATTTT. It specifies CASSGARSTDTQYF.

This clonotype was seen a few times. V gene TRBV9 combines with J gene TRBJ2-1; no definite D call. The CDR3 totals 13 residues. Germline assignment: CDR1 SGDLS and CDR2 YYNGEE. The germline V and J ends were trimmed by 2 bases and 6 bases, with 9 bases remaining between them. The CDR3 DNA follows: TGTGCCAGCAGCGTCGGCAGACCCAATGAGCAGTTCTTC. It specifies CASSVGRPNEQFF.

This clonotype was counted between two and nine times. The genes are TRBV29-1 and TRBJ2-3; D is ambiguous. V gave up 7 bases and J gave up 6 bases, with 11 bases separating them. CDR3 length: 11 residues. Looked up from germline, CDR1 is SQVTM and CDR2 is ANQGSEA. CDR3 sequence: CSGSKSDTQYF. CDR3 nucleotides: TGCAGCGGATCTAAATCGGATACGCAGTATTTT.

V gene TRBV4-3 combines with J gene TRBJ2-7, with 8 bases lining up with TRBD1. CDR3 length: 15 residues. Germline V gives CDR1 LGHNA, CDR2 YSLEER. V shed 4 bases, J shed 1 base, and the junction held 6 bases outside the gene matches. CDR3 bases: TGCGCCAGCAGCCGCGACAGGGGTTCGTCCTACGAGCAGTACTTC. Protein: CASSRDRGSSYEQYF.

The V gene is TRBV7-8, the J gene TRBJ1-5; D might be TRBD1 (6 bases). The germline gives CDR1 SGHVS, CDR2 FQNEAQ. V lost 5 bases and J lost 1, with 18 bases in between. There are 17 residues in the CDR3. The CDR3 DNA is TGTGCCAGCAGCCCGGTCCATCTGGGGGCCAGCAATCAGCCCCAGCATTTT. It specifies CASSPVHLGASNQPQHF.

This clonotype was counted a single time. J is TRBJ2-3 and V is TRBV11-2; D is unclear. Germline values: CDR1 SGHAT, CDR2 FQNNGV. Trimming took off 7 bases at V and 1 base at J, with 15 bases between the two ends. The CDR3 has 15 residues. In DNA, the CDR3 is TGTGCCAGCACCATAGCTGGACGGGGCACAGATACGCAGTATTTT. Translation gives CASTIAGRGTDTQYF.

The rearrangement joins TRBV20-1 to TRBJ2-3; the D call may be TRBD1 or TRBD2 (5 bases each). Looked up from germline, CDR1 is DFQATT and CDR2 is SNEGSKA (reference sequence). V was clipped by 5 bases and J by 5 bases, with 17 bases between them. The CDR3 runs to 14 residues. The DNA of the CDR3 is TGCAGTGCTCCCACAGGTTACAGCGGAGATACGCAGTATTTT. Its translation is CSAPTGYSGDTQYF.

A few counts support this clonotype. The rearrangement uses TRBV3-1 and TRBJ2-7; tentatively, D is TRBD2 (6 bases). Trimming stripped 0 bases from V and 6 bases from J, with 18 bases between. CDR1 is LGHDT and CDR2 is YNNKEL in the germline V gene (reference sequence). There are 16 residues in the CDR3. CDR3 sequence: CASSQDVASAAAEQYF. CDR3 nucleotide sequence: TGTGCCAGCAGCCAAGATGTGGCTAGCGCTGCGGCCGAGCAGTACTTC.

The CDR3 coding sequence is TGTGCCAGCAGCCCTCTCTTCGATGAGCAGTTCTTC. Its protein product is CASSPLFDEQFF. The genes are TRBV7-9 and TRBJ2-1; D not certain. Trimming stripped 5 bases from V and 8 bases from J, with 10 bases between. Germline CDR1 is SEHNR and CDR2 is FQNEAQ (reference sequence). This CDR3 contains 12 residues.

V usage is TRBV12-3 or TRBV12-4 and J usage is TRBJ1-5; TRBD1 is a possible D gene (6 bases). The CDR3 totals 16 residues. V lost 3 bases to trimming and J lost 1 base, with 13 bases between them. The DNA for the CDR3 is TGTGCCAGCAGTTTTCTGTATGGACAGAGCAATCAGCCCCAGCATTTT. Amino acids: CASSFLYGQSNQPQHF.

This clonotype turned up a few times. This chain uses TRBV19 with TRBJ2-5, with unresolved D. V was pared by 0 bases and J by 9 bases, with 17 bases between. Germline V gives CDR1 LNHDA, CDR2 SQIVND (reference sequence). The CDR3 totals 15 residues. The CDR3 coding sequence is TGTGCCAGTAGTATAGACCAGCCTGGCCTGTCGGCCCAGTACTTC. This sequence encodes CASSIDQPGLSAQYF. Full variable domain (remainder filled in from reference TRBV19 and TRBJ2-5): DGGITQSPKYLFRKEGQNVTLSCEQNLNHDAMYWYRQDPGQGLRLIYYSQIVNDFQKGDIAEGYSVSREKKESFPLTVTSAQKNPTAFYLCASSIDQPGLSAQYFGPGTRLLVL.

This clonotype was seen a few times. This chain joins TRBV18 and TRBJ1-6; D possibly corresponds to TRBD1 (6 bases). The V end lost 0 bases, the J end lost 7 bases, and 13 bases lay between the germline ends. Looked up from germline, CDR1 is KGHSH and CDR2 is LQKENI. The CDR3 extends over 16 amino acids. The DNA of the CDR3 is TGTGCCAGCTCACCACCGGTAGGGGGTCCGAATTCACCCCTCCACTTT. Its translation: CASSPPVGGPNSPLHF.

This clonotype occurred a few times. This sequence joins TRBV27 and TRBJ2-2; TRBD2 agrees at 10 bases. After removal of 5 bases from V and 7 bases from J, the junction contained 4 bases not matched to a gene. The CDR3 spans 14 residues. Germline-derived CDR1 and CDR2 are MNHEY and SMNVEV (reference sequence). CDR3 residues: CASSSGGAGGELFF. The CDR3 nucleotides are TGTGCCAGCAGTAGCGGGGGGGCAGGCGGGGAGCTGTTTTTT.